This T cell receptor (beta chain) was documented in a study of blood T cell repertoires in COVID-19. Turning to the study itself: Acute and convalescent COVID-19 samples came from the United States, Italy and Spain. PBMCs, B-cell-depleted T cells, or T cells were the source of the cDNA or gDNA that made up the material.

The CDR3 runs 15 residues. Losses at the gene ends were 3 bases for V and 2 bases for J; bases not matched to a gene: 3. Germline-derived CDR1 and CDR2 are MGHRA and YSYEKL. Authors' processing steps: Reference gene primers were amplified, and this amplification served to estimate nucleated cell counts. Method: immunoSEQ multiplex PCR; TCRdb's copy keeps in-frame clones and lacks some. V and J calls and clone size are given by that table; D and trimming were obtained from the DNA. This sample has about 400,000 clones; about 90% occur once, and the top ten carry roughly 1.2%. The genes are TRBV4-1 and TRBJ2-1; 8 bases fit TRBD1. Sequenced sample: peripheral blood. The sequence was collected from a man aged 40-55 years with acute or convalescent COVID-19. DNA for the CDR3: TGCGCCAGCAGCCAGACAGGGGAACCCTACAATGAGCAGTTCTTC. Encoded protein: CASSQTGEPYNEQFF.